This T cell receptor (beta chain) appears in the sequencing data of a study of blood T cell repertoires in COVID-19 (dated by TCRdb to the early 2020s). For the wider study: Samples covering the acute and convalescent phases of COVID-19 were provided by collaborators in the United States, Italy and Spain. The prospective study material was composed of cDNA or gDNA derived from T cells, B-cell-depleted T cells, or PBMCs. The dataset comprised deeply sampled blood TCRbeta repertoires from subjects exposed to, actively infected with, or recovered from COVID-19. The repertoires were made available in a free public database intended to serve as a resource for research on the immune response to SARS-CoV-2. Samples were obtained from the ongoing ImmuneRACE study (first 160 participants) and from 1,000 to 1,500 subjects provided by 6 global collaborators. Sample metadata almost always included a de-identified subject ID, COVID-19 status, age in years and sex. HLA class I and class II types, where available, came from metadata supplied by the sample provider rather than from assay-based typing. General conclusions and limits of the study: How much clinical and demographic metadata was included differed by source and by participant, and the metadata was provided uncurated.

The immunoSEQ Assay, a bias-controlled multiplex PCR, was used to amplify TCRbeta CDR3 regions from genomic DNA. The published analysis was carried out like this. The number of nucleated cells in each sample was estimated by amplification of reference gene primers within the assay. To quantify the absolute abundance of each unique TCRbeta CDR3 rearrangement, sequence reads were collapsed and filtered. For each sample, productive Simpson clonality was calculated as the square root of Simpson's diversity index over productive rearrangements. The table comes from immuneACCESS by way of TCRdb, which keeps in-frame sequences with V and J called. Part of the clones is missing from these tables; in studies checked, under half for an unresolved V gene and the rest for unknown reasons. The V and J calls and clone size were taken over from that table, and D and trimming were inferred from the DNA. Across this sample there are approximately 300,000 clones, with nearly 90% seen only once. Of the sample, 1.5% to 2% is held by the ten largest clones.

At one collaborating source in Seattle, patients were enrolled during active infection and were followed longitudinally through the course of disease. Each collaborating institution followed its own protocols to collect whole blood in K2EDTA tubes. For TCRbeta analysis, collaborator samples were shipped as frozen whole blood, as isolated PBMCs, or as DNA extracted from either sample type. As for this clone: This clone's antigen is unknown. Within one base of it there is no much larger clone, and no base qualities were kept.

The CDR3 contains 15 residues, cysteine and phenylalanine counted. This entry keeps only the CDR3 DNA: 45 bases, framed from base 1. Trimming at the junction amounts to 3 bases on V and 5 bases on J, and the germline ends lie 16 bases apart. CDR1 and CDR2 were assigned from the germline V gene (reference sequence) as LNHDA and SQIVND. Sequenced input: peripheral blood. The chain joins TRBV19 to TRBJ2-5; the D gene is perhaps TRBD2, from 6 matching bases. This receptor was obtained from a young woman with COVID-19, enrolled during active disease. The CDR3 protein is CASSMGTSYGETQYF. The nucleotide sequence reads TGTGCCAGTAGTATGGGGACTTCATACGGGGAGACCCAGTACTTC.